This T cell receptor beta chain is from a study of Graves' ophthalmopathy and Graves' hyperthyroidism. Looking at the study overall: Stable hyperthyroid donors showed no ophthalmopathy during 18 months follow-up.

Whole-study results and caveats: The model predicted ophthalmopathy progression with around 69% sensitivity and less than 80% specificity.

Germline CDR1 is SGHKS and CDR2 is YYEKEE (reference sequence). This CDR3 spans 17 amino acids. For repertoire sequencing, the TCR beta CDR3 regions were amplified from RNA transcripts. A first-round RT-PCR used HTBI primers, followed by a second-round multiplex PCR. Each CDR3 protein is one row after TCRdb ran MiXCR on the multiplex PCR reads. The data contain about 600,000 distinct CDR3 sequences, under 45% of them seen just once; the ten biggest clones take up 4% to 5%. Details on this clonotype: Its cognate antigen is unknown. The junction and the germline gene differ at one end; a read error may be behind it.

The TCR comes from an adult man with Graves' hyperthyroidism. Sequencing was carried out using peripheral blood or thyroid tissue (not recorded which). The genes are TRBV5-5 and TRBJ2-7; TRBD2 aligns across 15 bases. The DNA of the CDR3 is TGCGCCAGCAGCTTTGGACTAGCGGGGGGGCCGGTTTCCGAGCAGTACTTC. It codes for CASSFGLAGGPVSEQYF.